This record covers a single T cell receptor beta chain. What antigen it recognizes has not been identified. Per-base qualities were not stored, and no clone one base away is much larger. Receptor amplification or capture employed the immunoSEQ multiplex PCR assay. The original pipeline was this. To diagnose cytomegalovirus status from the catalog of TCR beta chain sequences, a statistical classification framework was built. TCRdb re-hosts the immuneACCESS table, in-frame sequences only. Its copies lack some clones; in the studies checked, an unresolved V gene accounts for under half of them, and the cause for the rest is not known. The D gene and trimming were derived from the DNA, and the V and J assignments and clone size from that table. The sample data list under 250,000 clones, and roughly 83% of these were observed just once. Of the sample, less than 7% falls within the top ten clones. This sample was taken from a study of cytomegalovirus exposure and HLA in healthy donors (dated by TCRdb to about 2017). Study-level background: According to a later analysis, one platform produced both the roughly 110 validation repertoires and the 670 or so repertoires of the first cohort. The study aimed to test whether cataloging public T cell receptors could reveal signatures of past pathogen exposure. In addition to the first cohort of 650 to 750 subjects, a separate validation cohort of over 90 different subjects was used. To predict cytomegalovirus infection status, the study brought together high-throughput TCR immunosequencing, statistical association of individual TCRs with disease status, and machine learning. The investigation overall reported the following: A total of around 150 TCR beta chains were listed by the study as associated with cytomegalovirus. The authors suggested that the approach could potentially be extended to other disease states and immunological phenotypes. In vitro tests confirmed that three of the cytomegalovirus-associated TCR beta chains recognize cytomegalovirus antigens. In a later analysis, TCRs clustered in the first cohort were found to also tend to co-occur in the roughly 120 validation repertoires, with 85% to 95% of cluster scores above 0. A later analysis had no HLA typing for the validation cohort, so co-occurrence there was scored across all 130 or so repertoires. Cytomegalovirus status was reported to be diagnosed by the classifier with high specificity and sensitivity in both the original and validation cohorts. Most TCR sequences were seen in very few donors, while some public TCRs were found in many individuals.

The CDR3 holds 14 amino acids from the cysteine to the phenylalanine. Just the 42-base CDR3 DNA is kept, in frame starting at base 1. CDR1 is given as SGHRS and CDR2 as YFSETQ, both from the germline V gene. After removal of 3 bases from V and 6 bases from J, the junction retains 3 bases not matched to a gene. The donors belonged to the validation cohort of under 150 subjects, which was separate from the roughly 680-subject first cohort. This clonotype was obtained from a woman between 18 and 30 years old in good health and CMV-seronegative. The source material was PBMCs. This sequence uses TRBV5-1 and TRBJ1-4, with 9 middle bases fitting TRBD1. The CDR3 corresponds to CASSSGQGYEKLFF. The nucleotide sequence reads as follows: TGCGCCAGCAGCTCGGGACAGGGTTATGAAAAACTGTTTTTT.